This TCR beta chain was recorded in a study of blood T cell repertoires in COVID-19. Overall study: The United States, Italy and Spain supplied acute and convalescent COVID-19 samples.

V was cut by 5 bases and J by 1 base, with 12 bases left in between. This CDR3 region has 16 residues. The germline gives CDR1 SGHTA, CDR2 FQGNSA. In the original processing: Amplifying reference gene primers gave estimates of nucleated cell counts. Sequenced by immunoSEQ multiplex PCR; TCRdb stores in-frame clones only, minus some. V and J calls and clone size are those listed in that table; D and trimming were worked out from the DNA. The top ten clones hold 1% of a sample with 250,000 to 400,000 clones, around 87% of them seen once. This sequence joins TRBV7-2 and TRBJ2-6; no definite D call. The clonotype comes from a man aged 50-60 years with active or convalescent COVID-19. The sample consisted of peripheral blood. The CDR3 nucleotides are TGTGCCAGCAGCGATGAGGCTACTTCTGGGGCCAACGTCCTGACTTTC. Its protein product is CASSDEATSGANVLTF.